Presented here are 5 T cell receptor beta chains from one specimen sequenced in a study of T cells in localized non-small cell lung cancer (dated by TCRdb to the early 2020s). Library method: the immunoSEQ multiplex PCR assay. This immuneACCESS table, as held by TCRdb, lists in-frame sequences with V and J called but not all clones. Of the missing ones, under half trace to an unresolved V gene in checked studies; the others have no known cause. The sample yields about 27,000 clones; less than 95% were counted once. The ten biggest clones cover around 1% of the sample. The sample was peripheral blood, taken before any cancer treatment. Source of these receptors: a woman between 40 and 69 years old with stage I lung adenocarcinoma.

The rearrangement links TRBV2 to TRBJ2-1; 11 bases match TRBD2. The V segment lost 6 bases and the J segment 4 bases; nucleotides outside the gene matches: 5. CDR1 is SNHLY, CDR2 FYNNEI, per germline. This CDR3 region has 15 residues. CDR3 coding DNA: TGTGCCAGCAGCCCGACTAGCGGGACTTACAATGAGCAGTTCTTC. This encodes CASSPTSGTYNEQFF.

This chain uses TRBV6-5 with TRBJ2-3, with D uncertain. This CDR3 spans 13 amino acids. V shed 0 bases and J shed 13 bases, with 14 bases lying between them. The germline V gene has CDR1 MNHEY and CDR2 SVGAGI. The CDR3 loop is CASSYSDLNLKYF. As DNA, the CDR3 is TGTGCCAGCAGTTACTCGGACCTAAATCTTAAGTATTTT.

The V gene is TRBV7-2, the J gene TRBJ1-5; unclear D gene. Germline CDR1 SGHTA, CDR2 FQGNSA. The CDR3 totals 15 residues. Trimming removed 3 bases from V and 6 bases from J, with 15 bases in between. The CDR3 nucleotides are TGTGCCAGCAGCTTTGCCGGGTCGGTTGGTCAGCCCCAGCATTTT. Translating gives CASSFAGSVGQPQHF.

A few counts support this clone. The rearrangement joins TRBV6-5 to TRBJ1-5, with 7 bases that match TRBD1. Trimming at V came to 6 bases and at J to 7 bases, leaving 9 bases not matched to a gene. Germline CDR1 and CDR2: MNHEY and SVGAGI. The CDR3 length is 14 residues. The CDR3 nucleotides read TGTGCCAGCAGCACCGACAGGGTGCAGCAGCCCCAGCATTTT. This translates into CASSTDRVQQPQHF.

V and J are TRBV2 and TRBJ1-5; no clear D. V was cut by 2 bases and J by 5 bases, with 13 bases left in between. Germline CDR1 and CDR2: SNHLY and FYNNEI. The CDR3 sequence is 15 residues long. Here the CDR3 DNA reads TGTGCCAGCAGTGAATGGAGCGCCTCCCATCAGCCCCAGCATTTT. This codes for CASSEWSASHQPQHF.